What follows is one TCR beta chain and its context. Its recognized antigen is unknown. Base qualities were left out, and no much larger clone turns up one base away. This entry comes from a study of T cell responses to AZD1222 COVID-19 vaccine (dated by TCRdb to the early 2020s). For context, the study as a whole: Because spike-specific TCR depth and breadth did not differ between the two schedules, AZD1222 recipients who got a second dose at roughly 4 weeks were pooled with those who got a second dose at roughly 12 weeks. Trial participants were enrolled by age into subgroups of 18-55, 56-69 and 70-plus years, and around 150, 28 and 57 TCR-sequenced participants, respectively, were included in these subgroups. TCR sequencing covered more than 230 trial participants: nearly 210 given two doses of AZD1222 and about 26 given two doses of MenACWY control vaccine. General study outcomes and caveats: A significant rise in spike-specific TCR breadth and depth was observed after two AZD1222 doses relative to day 0 and relative to MenACWY recipients. CD4 TCRs associated with the vaccine covered the entire spike protein, and the dominant responses were in regions 160-218 and 743-854. Because no day 14 peak-response samples were available, repertoires were characterized only after the peak T cell response. Conclusions about previously exposed vaccinees are limited because only six or seven AZD1222 recipients were SARS-CoV-2 seropositive at baseline. Participants were mostly white British, with more females than males. The authors suggested clonal diversity may have been underestimated. Reportedly, almost half of the unique spike-specific TCRs recognized epitopes lying outside the regions that are mutated in the B.1.351 and B.1.1.7 variants. In the small 56-69-year group, the increase in depth fell short of significance, most likely because of low power.

Including cysteine and phenylalanine, the CDR3 has 15 amino acids. Of the read, only the CDR3 DNA is kept; its 45 bases are in frame from base 1. The germline V gene gives CDR1 as SGHRS and CDR2 as YFSETQ. For this chain, trimming is 4 bases at the V end and 0 bases at the J end, and the number of junction bases without a gene match is 6. The CDR3 regions of human TCRbeta chains were subjected to immunosequencing. In the authors' own workflow: TCRs in the repertoires were compared against a reference library of SARS-CoV-2-specific TCRs that had been generated with the MIRA antigen-specificity platform. Breadth meant the fraction of unique TCRs that were SARS-CoV-2-associated, whereas depth meant the fraction of total T cells that were SARS-CoV-2-associated. Each spike-specific TCR was assigned to its reactive spike region and to a CD4 or CD8 class using the MIRA data. Log10-transformed breadth and depth values were compared by one-way ANOVA with Sidak's multiple comparisons tests. TCRdb holds this immuneACCESS table with in-frame rearrangements only. Some clones are missing; in checked studies, unresolved V genes explain under half, and the rest has no known cause. V and J calls and clone size are those listed in that table; D and trimming were worked out from the DNA. The sample table contains 100,000 to 120,000 clones; only one count was recorded for over 75% of them. Clones ranked in the top ten supply roughly 2.5% of the sample.

The sample's time point label, decoded: baseline before first vaccination. Vaccinee samples were obtained from the UK trials COV001 and COV002, which included a single-blind randomized controlled phase 2/3 trial of AZD1222 (ChAdOx1 nCoV-19) in healthy adults. Trial participant PBMC samples were collected at day 0 and day 28 after the second dose for TCRbeta chain sequencing. Sample: peripheral blood, taken on day 0 of AZD1222 vaccination. Here the chain combines TRBV5-1 and TRBJ1-1; 7 nucleotides in the junction match TRBD1. This receptor was obtained from an adult in good health. The DNA sequence reads TGCGCCAGCAGCCAATCGGGACAGCTGAACACTGAAGCTTTCTTT. It specifies CASSQSGQLNTEAFF.